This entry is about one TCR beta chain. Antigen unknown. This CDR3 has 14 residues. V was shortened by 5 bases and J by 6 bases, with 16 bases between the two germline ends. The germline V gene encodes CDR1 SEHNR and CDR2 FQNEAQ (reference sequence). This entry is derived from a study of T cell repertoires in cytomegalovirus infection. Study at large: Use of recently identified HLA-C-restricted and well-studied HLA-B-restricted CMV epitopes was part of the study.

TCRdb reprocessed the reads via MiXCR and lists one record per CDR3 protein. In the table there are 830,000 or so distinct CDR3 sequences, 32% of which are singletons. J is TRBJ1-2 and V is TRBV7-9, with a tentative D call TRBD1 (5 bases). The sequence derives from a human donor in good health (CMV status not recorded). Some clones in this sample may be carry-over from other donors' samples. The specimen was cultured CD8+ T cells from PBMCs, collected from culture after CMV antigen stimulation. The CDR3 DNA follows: TGTGCCAGCAGCACAGGCGAACTCCCCCATGGCTACACCTTC. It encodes CASSTGELPHGYTF.